The 24 T cell receptor beta chains reported below all come from one sample, sequenced in a study of T-cell memory formation after mild COVID-19. TCRdb redid the calling of the 5' RACE reads with MiXCR, one entry per CDR3 protein. The repertoire holds a few hundred thousand distinct CDR3 sequences, with around 15% as singletons. The sequenced sample was PBMCs or a T cell subset sorted from them (not recorded which). These receptors were taken from a young man who had mild COVID-19 (a few samples of this study predate the infection). Cell type and time point are not known.

The V and J genes are TRBV6-2 or TRBV6-3 and TRBJ2-1; no definite D call. Germline CDR1 is MNHEY and CDR2 is SVGEGT. V was clipped by 7 bases and J by 6 bases, with 7 bases between them. The CDR3 length is 11 residues. The CDR3 coding sequence is TGTGCCAGCACCACAGCCAATGAGCAGTTCTTC. This codes for CASTTANEQFF.

The chain couples TRBV7-9 to TRBJ2-1, with a weak D call TRBD2 (6 bases). CDR1 and CDR2 from the germline V gene are SEHNR and FQNEAQ (reference sequence). Trimming stripped 5 bases from V and 8 bases from J, with 22 bases between. CDR3 length: 16 residues. The CDR3 region is CASSNQGRERFHEQFF. CDR3 in DNA: TGTGCCAGCAGCAATCAGGGACGGGAGCGGTTCCATGAGCAGTTCTTC.

This clonotype was seen many times. The V call is TRBV7-6, the J call TRBJ2-1; D possibly corresponds to TRBD2 (6 bases). The CDR3 length is 14 residues. V lost 4 bases and J 9 bases, leaving 16 bases between the germline ends. Germline V CDR1 and CDR2: SGHVS, FNYEAQ. The CDR3 loop reads CASSSQVAGGEQFF. DNA for the CDR3: TGTGCCAGCAGCTCCCAGGTAGCCGGGGGTGAGCAGTTCTTC. Based on the CDR3 plus reference TRBV7-6 and TRBJ2-1, the full variable domain is GAGVSQSPRYKVTKRGQDVALRCDPISGHVSLYWYRQALGQGPEFLTYFNYEAQQDKSGLPNDRFSAERPEGSISTLTIQRTEQRDSAMYRCASSSQVAGGEQFFGPGTRLTVL.

This clonotype occurred a few times. The rearrangement joins TRBV6-2 or TRBV6-3 to TRBJ2-7, with TRBD1 identical over 8 bases. CDR1 is MNHEY, CDR2 SVGEGT, per germline. V gave up 2 bases and J gave up 4 bases; unmatched junction bases: 4. This CDR3 spans 14 amino acids. CDR3 DNA: TGTGCCAGCAGTTACAGGACAGGGTCTTACGAGCAGTACTTC. Protein: CASSYRTGSYEQYF.

The table lists this clonotype with a few counts. The rearrangement joins TRBV25-1 to TRBJ1-4; no reliable D call. The CDR3 is 17 residues long. Trimming removed 6 bases from V and 0 bases from J, with 17 bases in between. Per germline, CDR1 MGHDK and CDR2 SYGVNS. In DNA form, the CDR3 reads TGTGCCAGCAGAGCGCCGTACCACAGCCCAACTAATGAAAAACTGTTTTTT. This codes for CASRAPYHSPTNEKLFF.

V usage is TRBV6-1 and J usage is TRBJ1-1; D is uncertain. Germline assignment: CDR1 MNHNS and CDR2 SASEGT. Trimming took off 7 bases at V and 6 bases at J, with 12 bases between the two ends. The CDR3 has 12 amino acids. The CDR3 loop is CASTWTGSEAFF. CDR3 bases: TGTGCCAGCACTTGGACGGGATCTGAAGCTTTCTTT.

In this sample, this clonotype turned up a few times. CDR3 sequence: CAIRPSDRGHADTQYF. CDR3 sequence (DNA): TGTGCCATCAGGCCGAGCGACAGGGGGCATGCAGATACGCAGTATTTT. This chain uses TRBV10-3 with TRBJ2-3; TRBD1 matches at 10 bases. The trim removed 6 bases at V and 4 bases at J, leaving 10 bases unmatched. The germline V gene encodes CDR1 ENHRY and CDR2 SYGVKD. The length of the CDR3 is 16 residues.

The V gene is TRBV6-6, the J gene TRBJ1-6; 9 bases agree with TRBD1. Germline CDR1 is MNHNY and CDR2 is SVGAGI (reference sequence). The CDR3 contains 14 residues. J gave up 10 bases and V 4 bases, and 5 bases lay outside the gene matches. In DNA, the CDR3 is TGTGCCAGCAGTTTCACAGGGGGCGGATCACCCCTCCACTTT. Translated: CASSFTGGGSPLHF.

The chain uses TRBV6-5 and TRBJ2-6; TRBD1 matches at 8 bases. Germline V lookup: CDR1 MNHEY, CDR2 SVGAGI. Trimming cost V 6 bases and J 4 bases; bases outside gene matches: 11. CDR3 length: 17 residues. CDR3 sequence (DNA): TGTGCCAGCAGCCCCGGACAGGGTAGAACCGGGGCCAACGTCCTGACTTTC. Protein sequence: CASSPGQGRTGANVLTF.

The rearrangement uses TRBV4-1 and TRBJ2-3, with 14 nucleotides matching TRBD2. Germline V gene sequence: CDR1 MGHRA, CDR2 YSYEKL. J gave up 2 bases and V 4 bases, and 5 bases lay outside the gene matches. CDR3 length equals 17 residues. CDR3 protein: CASSPGLAGGPTDTQYF. The CDR3 DNA is TGCGCCAGCAGCCCCGGACTAGCGGGGGGTCCCACAGATACGCAGTATTTT.

A few counts support this clonotype. J is TRBJ2-2 and V is TRBV6-1; D uncertain. The CDR3 is 15 amino acids. V was pared by 2 bases and J by 7 bases, with 14 bases between. Germline loops: CDR1 MNHNS, CDR2 SASEGT. CDR3 amino acids: CASSEFSGLHGELFF. The CDR3 DNA reads TGTGCCAGCAGTGAATTTTCCGGGTTGCACGGGGAGCTGTTTTTT.

This clonotype has a handful of counts. The V and J genes are TRBV9 and TRBJ2-7, with 9 bases fitting TRBD1. The CDR3 has 13 amino acids. Trimming took 2 bases from V and 9 from J; bases not matched to a gene: 6. Germline V gene lookup returns CDR1 SGDLS and CDR2 YYNGEE. CDR3 sequence (DNA): TGTGCCAGCAGCGTCGGGACAGGGACTCGGCAGTACGTC. This codes for CASSVGTGTRQYV.

The V and J genes are TRBV18 and TRBJ2-6, with TRBD1 as a possible D gene (5 bases). The CDR3 loop spans 19 amino acids. Trimming removed 2 bases at V and 0 bases at J, with 17 bases between. Germline values: CDR1 KGHSH, CDR2 LQKENI. Here the CDR3 reads CASSPVSAGSASGANVLTF. DNA for the CDR3: TGTGCCAGCTCACCAGTTAGTGCAGGGTCGGCCTCTGGGGCCAACGTCCTGACTTTC.

This clonotype was detected a few times. The chain links TRBV14 to TRBJ2-5; D is undetermined. V was trimmed by 0 bases and J by 7 bases, leaving 21 bases between them. Germline CDR1 SGHDN, CDR2 FVKESK. This CDR3 comprises 17 residues. CDR3 amino acids: CASSQDPGGSPLGTQYF. CDR3 sequence (DNA): TGTGCCAGCAGCCAAGATCCGGGCGGTAGCCCCTTGGGGACCCAGTACTTC.

The genes are TRBV29-1 and TRBJ2-5; TRBD2 matches 8 bases. CDR3 length: 14 residues. The germline gives CDR1 SQVTM, CDR2 ANQGSEA. V shed 6 bases and J 5 bases; nucleotides not matched to a gene: 11. CDR3 sequence: CSVDGLAGGETQYF. CDR3 nucleotides: TGCAGCGTCGATGGACTAGCTGGAGGGGAGACCCAGTACTTC. The full variable domain, with the rest looked up from reference TRBV29-1 and TRBJ2-5, is SAVISQKPSRDICQRGTSLTIQCQVDSQVTMMFWYRQQPGQSLTLIATANQGSEATYESGFVIDKFPISRPNLTFSTLTVSNMSPEDSSIYLCSVDGLAGGETQYFGPGTRLLVL.

This clonotype was detected only a few times. The V gene is TRBV20-1, the J gene TRBJ2-1; 11 nucleotides line up with TRBD1. Germline V gene data show CDR1 as DFQATT and CDR2 as SNEGSKA (reference sequence). V was clipped by 5 bases and J by 8 bases; unmatched bases: 8. This CDR3 is built from 14 residues. The CDR3 spells CSAWSGTGGDEQFF. The CDR3 bases are TGCAGTGCTTGGTCCGGGACAGGGGGGGATGAGCAGTTCTTC.

This clonotype showed up just a few times. The V call is TRBV11-2, the J call TRBJ1-1; D remains ambiguous. The V end was cut by 1 base, the J end by 6 bases, with 6 bases between. The CDR3 extends over 12 amino acids. Germline V gene sequence: CDR1 SGHAT, CDR2 FQNNGV. The CDR3 is CASSLGESEAFF. The DNA for the CDR3 is TGTGCCAGCAGCTTAGGGGAGTCTGAAGCTTTCTTT. Combining the CDR3 with reference TRBV11-2 and TRBJ1-1 gives the whole variable domain EAGVAQSPRYKIIEKRQSVAFWCNPISGHATLYWYQQILGQGPKLLIQFQNNGVVDDSQLPKDRFSAERLKGVDSTLKIQPAKLEDSAVYLCASSLGESEAFFGQGTRLTVV.

This clonotype was found many times. V is TRBV28 and J is TRBJ1-2; D call uncertain. Germline loops: CDR1 MDHEN, CDR2 SYDVKM. This CDR3 is 14 amino acids long. The V gene lost 3 bases and the J gene lost 5 bases, with 13 bases spanning the gap. This CDR3 is CASSFPTPTYGYTF. The CDR3 DNA reads as TGTGCCAGCAGTTTTCCCACCCCCACTTATGGCTACACCTTC.

In nucleotides, the CDR3 is TGCGCCAGCAGCTCCGGACAGGGACAAATGAACACTGAAGCTTTCTTT. This translates into CASSSGQGQMNTEAFF. The chain couples TRBV5-1 to TRBJ1-1, with 8 bases identical to TRBD1. CDR3 length equals 16 residues. Looked up from germline, CDR1 is SGHRS and CDR2 is YFSETQ. Trimming cost V 3 bases and J 0 bases; bases outside gene matches: 7.

This sequence joins TRBV15 and TRBJ2-1; 7 bases are shared with TRBD1. The CDR3 totals 13 residues. Germline V CDR1 and CDR2: LNHNV, YYDKDF (reference sequence). J gave up 9 bases and V 4 bases, and 6 bases lay outside the gene matches. For the CDR3, the DNA is TGTGCCACCAGCATAGACAGGGACCGTGAGCAGTTCTTC. Encoded protein: CATSIDRDREQFF.

The rearrangement joins TRBV24-1 to TRBJ2-6, with D perhaps matching TRBD1 or TRBD2 (6 bases each). The V end was cut by 5 bases, the J end by 3 bases, with 10 bases between. This CDR3 spans 15 amino acids. Germline V CDR1 and CDR2: KGHDR, SFDVKD. DNA for the CDR3: TGTGCCACCAGTGCTGGGGGGCGTGGGGCCAACGTCCTGACTTTC. Its translation is CATSAGGRGANVLTF.

This clonotype was seen a few times. The J gene is TRBJ2-7, the V gene TRBV28; a possible D gene is TRBD2 (5 bases). CDR1 is MDHEN, CDR2 SYDVKM, per germline. The CDR3 runs 14 residues. Trimming stripped 7 bases from V and 3 bases from J, with 16 bases between. The DNA for the CDR3 is TGTGCCAGCACCCGGGGTGTTCCCCTCTACGAGCAGTACGTC. Translating gives CASTRGVPLYEQYV.

The chain employs TRBV5-1 and TRBJ2-5; no clear D. This CDR3 comprises 15 residues. Germline V gene data show CDR1 as SGHRS and CDR2 as YFSETQ. V was cut by 4 bases and J by 1 base, with 14 bases left in between. As DNA, the CDR3 is TGCGCCAGCAGCGCTCCCGAGGACGGCCAAGAGACCCAGTACTTC. Its translation: CASSAPEDGQETQYF.

The V gene is TRBV28, the J gene TRBJ2-7; no clear D. Trimming cost V 3 bases and J 8 bases, with 8 bases left between them. Germline CDR1 MDHEN, CDR2 SYDVKM. The CDR3 extends over 11 amino acids. CDR3 sequence reads: CASSLRDQQYV. In nucleotides, the CDR3 is TGTGCCAGCAGTTTGAGAGATCAGCAGTACGTC.